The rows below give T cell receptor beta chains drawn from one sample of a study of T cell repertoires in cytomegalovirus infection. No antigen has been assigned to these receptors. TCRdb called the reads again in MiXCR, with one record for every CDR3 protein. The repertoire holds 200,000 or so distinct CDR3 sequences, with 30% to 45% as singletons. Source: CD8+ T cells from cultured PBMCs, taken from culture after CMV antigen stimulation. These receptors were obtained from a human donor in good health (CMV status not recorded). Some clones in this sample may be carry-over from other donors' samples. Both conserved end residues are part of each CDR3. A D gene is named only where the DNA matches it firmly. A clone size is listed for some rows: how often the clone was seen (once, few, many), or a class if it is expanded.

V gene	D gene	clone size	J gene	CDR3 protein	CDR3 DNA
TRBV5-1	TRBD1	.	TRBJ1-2	CASSHWDRTSTNYGYTF	TGCGCCAGCTCCCACTGGGACAGGACCTCAACTAACTATGGCTACACCTTC
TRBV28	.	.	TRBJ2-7	CASSVLAEQYF	TGTGCCAGCAGTGTCCTAGCGGAGCAGTACTTC
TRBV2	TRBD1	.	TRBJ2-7	CASSWQGQDPSYEQYF	TGTGCCAGCTCATGGCAGGGACAGGACCCCTCCTACGAGCAGTACTTC
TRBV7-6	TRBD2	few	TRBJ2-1	CASSSPGLAGYNEQFF	TGTGCCAGCAGCTCCCCCGGACTAGCGGGGTACAATGAGCAGTTCTTC
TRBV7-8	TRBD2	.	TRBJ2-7	CASIAGGSYEQYF	TGTGCCAGCATCGCGGGAGGATCCTACGAGCAGTACTTC
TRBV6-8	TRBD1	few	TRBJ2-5	CASRIRVGGRQETQYF	TGTGCCAGCAGGATCAGGGTAGGGGGCCGCCAAGAGACCCAGTACTTC
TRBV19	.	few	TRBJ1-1	CASSIKVMNTEAFF	TGTGCCAGTAGTATAAAGGTCATGAACACTGAAGCTTTCTTT
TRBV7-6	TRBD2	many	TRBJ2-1	CASSLFWREGLGNEQFF	TGTGCCAGCAGCTTATTTTGGCGGGAGGGCCTCGGCAATGAGCAGTTCTTC
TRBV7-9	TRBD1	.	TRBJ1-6	CASSQTGLAYNSPLHF	TGTGCCAGCAGCCAGACAGGGCTCGCCTATAATTCACCCCTCCACTTT
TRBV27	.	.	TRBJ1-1	CASSLSGGKYTVAFF	TGTGCCAGCAGTTTATCGGGGGGAAAGTACACTGTAGCTTTCTTT
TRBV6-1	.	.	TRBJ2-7	CASRVQSDFYEQYF	TGTGCCAGCAGAGTACAGTCTGACTTCTACGAGCAGTACTTC
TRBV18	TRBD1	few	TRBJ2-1	CASSRPGQGYEQFF	TGTGCCAGCTCACGACCGGGACAGGGTTATGAGCAGTTCTTC
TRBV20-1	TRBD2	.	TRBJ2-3	CSPWGPREGDTDTQYF	TGCAGCCCCTGGGGCCCAAGGGAGGGTGACACAGATACGCAGTATTTT
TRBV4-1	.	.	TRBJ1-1	CASSHSVNTEAFF	TGCGCCAGCAGCCACAGCGTGAACACTGAAGCTTTCTTT
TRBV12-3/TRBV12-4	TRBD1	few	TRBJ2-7	CASSFRQGARDEQYF	TGTGCCAGCAGTTTCCGACAGGGGGCAAGGGACGAGCAGTACTTC
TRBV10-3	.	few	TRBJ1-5	CAISRASTLQPQHF	TGTGCCATCAGTAGAGCATCCACTCTTCAGCCCCAGCATTTT
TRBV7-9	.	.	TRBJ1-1	CASSTQREGNTEAFF	TGTGCCAGCAGCACACAGAGAGAAGGGAACACTGAAGCTTTCTTT
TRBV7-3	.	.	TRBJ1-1	CASSPQGPLGTEAFF	TGTGCCAGCAGCCCTCAGGGGCCCCTTGGAACTGAAGCTTTCTTT
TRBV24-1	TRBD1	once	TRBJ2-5	CATSAGQGASETQYF	TGTGCCACCAGTGCCGGACAGGGGGCTTCAGAGACCCAGTACTTC
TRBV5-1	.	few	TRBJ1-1	CASSLWQGNTEAFF	TGCGCCAGCAGCTTGTGGCAGGGGAACACTGAAGCTTTCTTT
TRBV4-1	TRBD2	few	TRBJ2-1	CASSPRGRDNEQFF	TGCGCCAGCAGCCCTCGCGGGAGGGACAATGAGCAGTTCTTC
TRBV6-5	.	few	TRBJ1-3	CASSYSTLGPGNTIYF	TGTGCCAGCAGTTACTCGACTCTTGGGCCTGGAAACACCATATATTTT
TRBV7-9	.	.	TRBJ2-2	CASSPEGRATNTGELFF	TGTGCCAGCAGCCCCGAGGGGCGGGCTACGAACACCGGGGAGCTGTTTTTT
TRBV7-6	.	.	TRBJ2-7	CASSPSPSSGSYEQYF	TGTGCCAGCAGCCCTAGCCCCTCCTCAGGGTCCTACGAGCAGTACTTC
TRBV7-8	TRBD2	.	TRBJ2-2	CASSLGGGSYTGELFF	TGTGCCAGCAGCTTAGGCGGGGGGTCCTACACCGGGGAGCTGTTTTTT
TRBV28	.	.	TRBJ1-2	CASSPAVGYGYTF	TGTGCCAGCAGCCCCGCAGTGGGGTATGGCTACACCTTC
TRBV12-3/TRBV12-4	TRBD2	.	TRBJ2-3	CASSVAGGPGDTQYF	TGTGCCAGCAGCGTAGCGGGGGGGCCGGGAGATACGCAGTATTTT
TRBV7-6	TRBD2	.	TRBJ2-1	CASSPRLAGRYNEQFF	TGTGCCAGCAGCCCGCGACTAGCGGGCCGATACAATGAGCAGTTCTTC
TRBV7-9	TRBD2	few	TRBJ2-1	CASSFSGIGNEQFF	TGTGCCAGCAGCTTTAGCGGGATAGGGAATGAGCAGTTCTTC
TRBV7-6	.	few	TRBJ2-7	CASSLPGYEQYF	TGTGCCAGCAGCTTACCCGGCTACGAGCAGTACTTC
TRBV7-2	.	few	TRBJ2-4	CASSKNRVLGNIQYF	TGTGCCAGCAGCAAAAACAGGGTTTTAGGGAACATTCAGTACTTC
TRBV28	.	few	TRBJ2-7	CASRLTTSSYEQYF	TGTGCCAGCAGACTTACGACATCCTCCTACGAGCAGTACTTC
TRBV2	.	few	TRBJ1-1	CASHTGTKAFF	TGTGCCAGCCATACCGGGACGAAAGCTTTCTTT
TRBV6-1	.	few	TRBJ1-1	CASSLSDRPNTEAFF	TGTGCCAGCAGCCTCTCCGACAGGCCGAACACTGAAGCTTTCTTT
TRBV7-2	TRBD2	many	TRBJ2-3	CASSLALGSGSIADTQYF	TGTGCCAGCAGCTTAGCTCTGGGTAGCGGGAGTATCGCAGATACGCAGTATTTT
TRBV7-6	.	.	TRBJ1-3	CASSSSRPGSSGNTIYF	TGTGCCAGCAGCTCATCTAGGCCGGGATCCTCTGGAAACACCATATATTTT
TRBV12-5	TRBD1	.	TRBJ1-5	CASGLDLQGDQPQHF	TGTGCTAGTGGTTTGGATCTCCAGGGGGATCAGCCCCAGCATTTT
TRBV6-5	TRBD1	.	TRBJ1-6	CASRPTGQAPYNSPLHF	TGTGCCAGCAGACCGACAGGGCAAGCTCCCTATAATTCACCCCTCCACTTT
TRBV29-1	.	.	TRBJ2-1	CSVEKLAPEQFF	TGCAGCGTTGAAAAACTAGCCCCTGAGCAGTTCTTC
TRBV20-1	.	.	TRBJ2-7	CSAREGTTYEQYF	TGCAGTGCTAGAGAAGGGACAACCTACGAGCAGTACTTC
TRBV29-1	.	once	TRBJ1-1	CSVEDPPLEGFHEAFF	TGCAGCGTTGAGGACCCCCCCCTGGAGGGATTCCATGAAGCTTTCTTT
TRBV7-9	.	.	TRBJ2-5	CASRGGGDRQETQYF	TGTGCCAGCAGAGGAGGGGGGGACAGACAAGAGACCCAGTACTTC
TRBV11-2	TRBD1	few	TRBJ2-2	CASSPWDRDYTGELFF	TGTGCCAGCAGCCCCTGGGACAGGGATTACACCGGGGAGCTGTTTTTT
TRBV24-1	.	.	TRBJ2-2	CATSDLERGEGTGELFF	TGTGCCACCAGTGATTTGGAGAGGGGAGAAGGGACCGGGGAGCTGTTTTTT
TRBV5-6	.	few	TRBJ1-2	CASSSRSYGYTF	TGTGCCAGCAGCTCCCGGAGCTATGGCTACACCTTC
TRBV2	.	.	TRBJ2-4	CASSARGGVGKNIQYF	TGTGCTAGCAGTGCAAGAGGGGGGGTAGGCAAAAACATTCAGTACTTC
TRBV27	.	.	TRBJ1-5	CASSLSYGQPQHF	TGTGCCAGCAGTTTATCGTACGGTCAGCCCCAGCATTTT
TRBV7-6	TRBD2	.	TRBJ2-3	CASSPSGMADTQYF	TGTGCTAGCAGCCCTAGCGGGATGGCAGATACGCAGTATTTT
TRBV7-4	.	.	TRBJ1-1	CASSLGSSEAFF	TGTGCCAGCAGCCTAGGGAGTTCTGAAGCTTTCTTT
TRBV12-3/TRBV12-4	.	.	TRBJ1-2	CASSLTSYNYGYTF	TGTGCCAGCAGTTTGACATCTTATAACTATGGCTACACCTTC
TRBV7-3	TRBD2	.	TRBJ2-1	CASSLEAGGIPEQFF	TGTGCCAGCAGCTTAGAGGCGGGAGGGATCCCTGAGCAGTTCTTC
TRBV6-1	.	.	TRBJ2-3	CASSEGQGSDTQYF	TGTGCCAGCAGTGAAGGGCAGGGGTCAGATACGCAGTATTTT
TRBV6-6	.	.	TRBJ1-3	CASSFPRDSGNTIYF	TGTGCCAGCAGCTTCCCTCGGGACTCTGGAAACACCATATATTTT